This T cell receptor (beta chain) was sequenced during a study of metastatic and nonmetastatic thyroid tumors. Whole-study context: Malignant and benign thyroid patients had repertoires compared in peripheral blood and tumor or nodule tissue. Whole-study results and caveats: Malignant tumors reportedly showed significantly higher TCR beta diversity than benign nodules in both blood and tumor.

No treatment had been given to any patient before thyroid surgery. In its sample, this clone ranks as large. What it binds is not known. TCRdb reprocessed the PCR reads via MiXCR. The repertoire holds roughly 15,000 clones, with about a quarter as singletons. What was sequenced was tumor tissue. This receptor was identified in a female donor with papillary thyroid cancer or a benign thyroid nodule (not recorded which). Some clones in this sample may be carry-over from other donors' samples.

The CDR3 DNA follows: TGTGCCAGCAGTTACTCAGGGGACTACAATGAGCAGTTCTTC. Protein product: CASSYSGDYNEQFF. The V gene is TRBV6-5, the J gene TRBJ2-1; TRBD1 is a possible D gene (5 bases). Trimming took off 0 bases at V and 3 bases at J, with 6 bases between the two ends. Looked up from germline, CDR1 is MNHEY and CDR2 is SVGAGI. The CDR3 is made up of 14 amino acids.